What follows are 6 T cell receptor beta chains derived from one specimen sequenced in a study of spatial heterogeneity in lung cancer. TCRdb reprocessed the 5' RACE reads with MiXCR, giving one entry per CDR3 protein. The top ten clones hold roughly 17% of a sample with about 41,000 distinct CDR3 sequences, about 10% of them seen once. Time point described: blood at routine non-recurrence follow-up after resection. Sequences were derived from PBMCs, sampled at follow-up. The receptors here all came from a female donor with early-stage non-small cell lung cancer.

This clonotype was seen at least ten times. The chain couples TRBV3-1 to TRBJ1-2; no definite D call. Deletions cut 2 bases from V and 5 bases from J, with 12 bases between. The germline gives CDR1 LGHDT, CDR2 YNNKEL (reference sequence). CDR3 size: 14 residues. CDR3 amino acids: CASSQPAYGYGYTF. The CDR3 DNA reads as TGTGCCAGCAGCCAACCCGCCTATGGGTATGGCTACACCTTC. Full variable domain (outside the CDR3, taken from reference TRBV3-1 and TRBJ1-2): DTAVSQTPKYLVTQMGNDKSIKCEQNLGHDTMYWYKQDSKKFLKIMFSYNNKELIINETVPNRFSPKSPDKAHLNLHINSLELGDSAVYFCASSQPAYGYGYTFGSGTRLTVV.

This clonotype turned up a few times. The chain couples TRBV20-1 to TRBJ1-1; D is unresolved. CDR1 is DFQATT, CDR2 SNEGSKA, per germline (reference sequence). The CDR3 totals 12 residues. V lost 1 base and J lost 4, with 7 bases in between. As DNA, the CDR3 is TGCAGTGCTAGAGTACGACCCACTGAAGCTTTCTTT. The encoded protein is CSARVRPTEAFF.

This clonotype was recorded at least ten times. This chain links TRBV11-2 with TRBJ2-7, with no clear D. The CDR3 has 11 residues. V was shortened by 1 base and J by 6 bases, with 4 bases between the two germline ends. Germline V lookup: CDR1 SGHAT, CDR2 FQNNGV. CDR3 nucleotides: TGTGCCAGCAGCTTAGGTACCGAGCAGTACTTC. Residues: CASSLGTEQYF.

This clonotype was seen a few times. DNA of the CDR3: TGCGCCAGCAGCCAAGATGAGGGACGCTACTTGAACACTGAAGCTTTCTTT. Translating gives CASSQDEGRYLNTEAFF. The chain uses TRBV4-1 and TRBJ1-1, with D tentatively TRBD1 (5 bases). Germline loops: CDR1 MGHRA, CDR2 YSYEKL. The length of the CDR3 is 17 residues. The V end was cut by 0 bases, the J end by 0 bases, with 14 bases between.

This clonotype was observed at least ten times. The rearrangement links TRBV18 to TRBJ1-5; D uncertain. V gave up 2 bases and J gave up 6 bases, with 11 bases separating them. There are 14 residues in the CDR3. Germline CDR1 is KGHSH and CDR2 is LQKENI. CDR3 protein: CASSPNWVIQPQHF. In nucleotides, the CDR3 is TGTGCCAGCTCACCAAATTGGGTTATTCAGCCCCAGCATTTT.

This clonotype was counted many times. The V and J genes are TRBV20-1 and TRBJ1-1; D is uncertain. Germline values: CDR1 DFQATT, CDR2 SNEGSKA (reference sequence). V was clipped by 6 bases and J by 4 bases, with 15 bases between them. There are 13 residues in the CDR3. The CDR3 nucleotides are TGCAGTGCCATCCCTGCCGGACCCACTGAAGCTTTCTTT. Its protein is CSAIPAGPTEAFF.